The clone carrying this T cell receptor (beta chain) came up many times. The target antigen is unknown. This sample stems from a study of blood T cells in healthy people across ages. Regarding the study as a whole: Unsorted PBMC input precluded a conclusive naive versus antigen-experienced comparison.

The authors ran a second PCR of about 6 to 12 cycles using a sample-barcoded 5' primer and a J-beta primer mix. Each of the cDNA molecules was tagged by a template-switch adaptor with 12 random nucleotides. From the 5' RACE reads, TCRdb called clonotypes with MiXCR, one entry per CDR3 protein. The sample consists of about 2 million distinct CDR3 sequences, roughly 52% of them appearing once. No fewer than 7 million PBMCs went into each sample. A minimum of 5.5 micrograms of total RNA was extracted per sample. The sequence was collected from a woman aged 40 to 49 in good health. Sequencing input: blood.

For the CDR3, the DNA is TGTGCCACCAGCTTAAGCCTTAGGGTAACGGATACGCAGTATTTT. This codes for CATSLSLRVTDTQYF. The genes are TRBV15 and TRBJ2-3; no reliable D call. This CDR3 spans 15 amino acids. Germline V gene data show CDR1 as LNHNV and CDR2 as YYDKDF (reference sequence). V was pared by 5 bases and J by 6 bases, with 18 bases between.